One and the same sample provided the 18 T cell receptor beta chains below, sequenced in a study of blood T cell repertoires in COVID-19. Assay: immunoSEQ multiplex PCR; the TCRdb copy retains only in-frame clones and omits some. The sample holds approximately 150,000 clones, over 80% seen once. Sequencing used peripheral blood. These receptors were collected from a man aged 45-65 years who had recovered from COVID-19.

The V and J genes are TRBV19 and TRBJ1-6; D is undetermined. The CDR3 is 15 residues long. V shed 1 base and J shed 10 bases, with 14 bases lying between them. Germline loops: CDR1 LNHDA, CDR2 SQIVND (reference sequence). CDR3 nucleotide sequence: TGTGCCAGTAGTATAGCAGTGGGCGGAGGGTCACCCCTCCACTTT. It translates to CASSIAVGGGSPLHF.

The chain recombines TRBV3-1 (or the pseudogene TRBV3-2) with TRBJ1-2; TRBD1 might be the D (6 bases). Germline loops: CDR1 LGHDT, CDR2 YNNKEL (reference sequence). The CDR3 has 14 residues. V was trimmed by 4 bases and J by 4 bases, leaving 13 bases between them. Here the CDR3 reads CASSLSTGTYGYTF. DNA of the CDR3: TGTGCCAGCAGCCTCTCGACAGGTACCTATGGCTACACCTTC.

This clone occurred once. The chain employs TRBV4-3 and TRBJ1-1; 7 bases agree with TRBD1. Trimming took 3 bases from V and 5 from J; bases not matched to a gene: 3. The CDR3 covers 13 residues. Germline CDR1 and CDR2: LGHNA and YSLEER. Here the CDR3 reads CASSHIQGTEAFF. CDR3 nucleotides: TGCGCCAGCAGCCATATACAGGGGACTGAAGCTTTCTTT.

Only a few counts were recorded for this clone. The V and J genes are TRBV10-1 and TRBJ2-1; TRBD2 might be the D (5 bases). In germline, CDR1 is WNHNN, CDR2 SYGVQD (reference sequence). Trimming shortened V by 0 bases and J by 9 bases, and 15 bases separated the two germline ends. The CDR3 has 15 residues. The CDR3 reads CASSESVRARGEQFF. CDR3 DNA sequence: TGCGCCAGCAGTGAGTCGGTGCGGGCACGAGGTGAGCAGTTCTTC.

This clone was seen more than once but under ten times. The chain recombines TRBV12-3 or TRBV12-4 with TRBJ2-5; D remains ambiguous. This CDR3 region has 12 residues. The V end was cut by 2 bases, the J end by 5 bases, with 6 bases between. Written as DNA, the CDR3 is TGTGCCAGCAGTTTATTCGGGGAGACCCAGTACTTC. Encoded protein: CASSLFGETQYF.

The chain carries TRBV4-2 and TRBJ2-3, with 11 nucleotides matching TRBD2. The length of the CDR3 is 17 residues. J was trimmed by 5 bases and V by 0 bases; bases with no gene match: 7. Germline V gene lookup returns CDR1 LGHNA and CDR2 YNFKEQ. This CDR3 is CASSQDRPSGGQDTQYF. The CDR3 DNA is TGTGCCAGCAGCCAAGATCGCCCTAGCGGGGGGCAAGATACGCAGTATTTT.

This chain uses TRBV11-2 with TRBJ2-1; D is possibly TRBD1 (6 bases). CDR3 length equals 13 residues. Germline CDR1 SGHAT, CDR2 FQNNGV. V lost 5 bases and J 7 bases, leaving 12 bases between the germline ends. CDR3 DNA sequence: TGTGCCAGCAGCCGGGACACCCGGAATGAGCAGTTCTTC. Its protein is CASSRDTRNEQFF.

This clone was recorded once. CDR3: CASSNGLASQQFF. The CDR3 DNA sequence: TGTGCCAGCAGTAACGGACTGGCGTCTCAACAGTTCTTC. The chain is built from TRBV11-2 and TRBJ2-1, with D maybe TRBD2 (5 bases). The V end was cut by 6 bases, the J end by 13 bases, with 19 bases between. The V gene's germline CDR1 is SGHAT and CDR2 FQNNGV. This CDR3 has 13 residues.

The chain carries TRBV2 and TRBJ1-1, with TRBD1 matching over 9 bases. The germline V gene has CDR1 SNHLY and CDR2 FYNNEI. V shed 6 bases and J 5 bases; nucleotides not matched to a gene: 10. This CDR3 spans 15 amino acids. In DNA form, the CDR3 reads TGTGCCAGCAGGGATCGGACAGGGGTGAGGACTGAAGCTTTCTTT. The encoded protein is CASRDRTGVRTEAFF.

The chain couples TRBV30 to TRBJ1-3; D unclear. Looked up from germline, CDR1 is GTSNPN and CDR2 is SVGIG (reference sequence). The ends were cut back, 4 bases at V and 0 bases at J, with 7 bases in the middle. The CDR3 extends over 13 amino acids. CDR3 amino acids: CAWTGYSGNTIYF. The CDR3 nucleotides are TGTGCCTGGACGGGGTACTCTGGAAACACCATATATTTT.

This clone appeared once. This chain uses TRBV27 with TRBJ1-1; TRBD1 agrees at 7 bases. The trim removed 4 bases at V and 2 bases at J, leaving 7 bases unmatched. The V gene's germline CDR1 is MNHEY and CDR2 SMNVEV (reference sequence). This CDR3 is built from 15 residues. The CDR3 region is CASSSQDRINTEAFF. CDR3 nucleotide sequence: TGTGCCAGCAGTTCCCAGGACAGGATTAACACTGAAGCTTTCTTT.

The chain combines TRBV4-1 with TRBJ1-6, with D perhaps TRBD1 (5 bases). V was trimmed by 0 bases and J by 11 bases, leaving 11 bases between them. The CDR3 is 14 residues long. From germline, CDR1 is MGHRA and CDR2 YSYEKL. CDR3 coding DNA: TGCGCCAGCAGCCAAGATGGGGGGGTCCCACCCCTCCACTTT. As protein: CASSQDGGVPPLHF.

This sequence joins TRBV4-3 and TRBJ1-2; no clear D gene. CDR3 length: 15 residues. The ends were cut back, 0 bases at V and 5 bases at J, with 13 bases in the middle. Germline V gene sequence: CDR1 LGHNA, CDR2 YSLEER. The CDR3 is CASSQERRAEYGYTF. CDR3 sequence (DNA): TGCGCCAGCAGCCAAGAAAGGAGGGCGGAGTATGGCTACACCTTC.

CDR3 nucleotides: TGTGCCAGCAGCTTGTGGGGCGGGACAGGGGGGAACACTGAAGCTTTCTTT. Its translation is CASSLWGGTGGNTEAFF. The rearrangement links TRBV11-2 to TRBJ1-1; TRBD1 matches at 11 bases. This CDR3 spans 17 amino acids. CDR1 and CDR2 (germline): SGHAT, FQNNGV. V was pared by 3 bases and J by 1 base, with 7 bases of the junction left unmatched. Filled out from reference TRBV11-2 and TRBJ1-1, the complete variable domain reads EAGVAQSPRYKIIEKRQSVAFWCNPISGHATLYWYQQILGQGPKLLIQFQNNGVVDDSQLPKDRFSAERLKGVDSTLKIQPAKLEDSAVYLCASSLWGGTGGNTEAFFGQGTRLTVV.

The rearrangement joins TRBV12-3 or TRBV12-4 to TRBJ1-1, with TRBD1 matching over 9 bases. Trimming at V came to 5 bases and at J to 5 bases, leaving 3 bases not matched to a gene. There are 13 residues in the CDR3. CDR3 residues: CASSDRGFTEAFF. The DNA of the CDR3 is TGTGCCAGCAGTGACAGGGGGTTTACTGAAGCTTTCTTT.

This sequence joins TRBV4-1 and TRBJ2-7; D perhaps matches TRBD2 (6 bases). V lost 4 bases to trimming and J lost 3 bases, with 25 bases between them. Germline values: CDR1 MGHRA, CDR2 YSYEKL. The CDR3 totals 18 residues. This CDR3 reads CASSRGTSPHPLYYEQYF. DNA of the CDR3: TGCGCCAGCAGCCGCGGGACGAGCCCGCACCCGCTTTACTACGAGCAGTACTTC.

The rearrangement joins TRBV11-2 to TRBJ2-5; no definite D call. V was trimmed by 5 bases and J by 1 base, leaving 11 bases between them. The CDR3 extends over 14 amino acids. Germline V CDR1 and CDR2: SGHAT, FQNNGV. In DNA form, the CDR3 reads TGTGCCAGCAGCATCCCTCCTCTCCAAGAGACCCAGTACTTC. It yields the protein CASSIPPLQETQYF.

This rearrangement joins TRBV7-8 to TRBJ2-1; 9 nucleotides align to TRBD2. In germline, CDR1 is SGHVS, CDR2 FQNEAQ. The CDR3 length is 15 residues. J was trimmed by 3 bases and V by 5 bases; bases with no gene match: 5. As DNA, the CDR3 is TGTGCCAGCAGCCAGCGGGGGGACATCTACAATGAGCAGTTCTTC. It encodes CASSQRGDIYNEQFF.